This paragraph reports one T cell receptor beta chain. This sample is drawn from a study of blood T cells in healthy people across ages. CDR1 and CDR2 (germline): DFQATT, SNEGSKA (reference sequence). This CDR3 contains 17 residues. V was shortened by 1 base and J by 5 bases, with 23 bases between the two germline ends. Primed by a sample-barcoded 5' primer and a J-beta primer mix, a second PCR proceeded for about 6 to 11 cycles. TCRdb redid the calling of the 5' RACE reads with MiXCR, one entry per CDR3 protein. The table includes about 580,000 distinct CDR3 sequences, about 45% detected once. Material: blood. The TCR sequence derives from a man aged 80 or over in good health. The J gene is TRBJ2-5, the V gene TRBV20-1; D tentatively reads TRBD1 or TRBD2 (6 bases each). CDR3 sequence: CSARGGGTLSSGETQYF. The CDR3, as DNA: TGCAGTGCTAGAGGTGGGGGGACACTGAGCAGTGGGGAGACCCAGTACTTC.